This T cell receptor (beta chain) was documented in a study of blood T cell repertoires in COVID-19. Looking at the study overall: Some COVID-19 samples were acute and others convalescent; all came from the United States, Italy and Spain. PBMCs, B-cell-depleted T cells, or T cells were the source of the cDNA or gDNA that made up the material.

V dropped 5 bases and J dropped 4; count of bases not matched to a gene: 1. Germline-derived CDR1 and CDR2 are SGHTA and FQGNSA. The CDR3 sequence is 13 residues long. Under the authors' procedure: The authors estimated nucleated cell counts from reference gene primer amplification. Using immunoSEQ multiplex PCR, the repertoire was profiled, and TCRdb retains in-frame clones only, with some absent. V and J calls and clone size are those listed in that table; D and trimming were worked out from the DNA. The table includes around 100,000 clones, about 88% detected once. The chain has TRBV7-2 and TRBJ2-2, with 7 bases fitting TRBD1. Specimen: peripheral blood. This TCR was recovered from a human donor in a cohort sampled during active COVID-19. Written as DNA, the CDR3 is TGTGCCAGCAGCCGGACAGGCACCGGGGAGCTGTTTTTT. Amino acid sequence: CASSRTGTGELFF.